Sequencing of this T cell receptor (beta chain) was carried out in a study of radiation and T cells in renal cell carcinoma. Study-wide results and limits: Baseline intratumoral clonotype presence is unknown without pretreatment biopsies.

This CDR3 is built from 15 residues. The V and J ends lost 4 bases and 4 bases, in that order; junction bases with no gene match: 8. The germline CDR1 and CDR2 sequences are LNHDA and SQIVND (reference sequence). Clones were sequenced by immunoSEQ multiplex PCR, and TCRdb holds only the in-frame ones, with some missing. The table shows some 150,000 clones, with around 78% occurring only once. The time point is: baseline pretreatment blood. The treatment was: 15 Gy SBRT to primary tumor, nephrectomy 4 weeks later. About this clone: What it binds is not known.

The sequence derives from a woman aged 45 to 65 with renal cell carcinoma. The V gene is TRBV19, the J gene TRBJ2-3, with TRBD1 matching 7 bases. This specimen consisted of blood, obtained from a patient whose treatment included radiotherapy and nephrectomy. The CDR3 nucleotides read TGTGCCAGTAGTACTCTGACAGGGCGGGCAGATACGCAGTATTTT. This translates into CASSTLTGRADTQYF.